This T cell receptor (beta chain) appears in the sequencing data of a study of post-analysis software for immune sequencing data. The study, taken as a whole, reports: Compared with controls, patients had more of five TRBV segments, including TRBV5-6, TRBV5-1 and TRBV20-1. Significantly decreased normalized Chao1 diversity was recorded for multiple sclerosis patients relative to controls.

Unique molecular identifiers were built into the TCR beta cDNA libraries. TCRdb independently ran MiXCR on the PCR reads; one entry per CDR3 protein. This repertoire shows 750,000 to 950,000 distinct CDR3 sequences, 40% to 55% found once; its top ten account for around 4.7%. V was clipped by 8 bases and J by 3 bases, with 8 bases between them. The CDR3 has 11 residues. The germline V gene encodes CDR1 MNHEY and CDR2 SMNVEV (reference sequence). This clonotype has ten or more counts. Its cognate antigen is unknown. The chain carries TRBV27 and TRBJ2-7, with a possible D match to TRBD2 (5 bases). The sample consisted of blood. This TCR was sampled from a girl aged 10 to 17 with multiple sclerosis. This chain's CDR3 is CASRRGYEQYF. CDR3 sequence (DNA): TGTGCCAGCCGTCGGGGCTACGAGCAGTACTTC.